The T cell receptor (beta chain) under discussion was sequenced for a study of molecular identifiers for immune sequencing clone quantification. As for the study in general: Replicate RNA came from about 19,000 or 110,000 naive CD8 cells and was split five ways, and four parts were sequenced.

Study-level findings and limits: Even with about a million naive cells present, spiked Jurkat TCR RNA from one cell was reportedly detectable. Under 1% of molecules in naive cells, but over 98% of effector molecules, belonged to clones above 20 RNA copies.

TCRdb processed the PCR reads anew with MiXCR; each CDR3 protein has one entry. The repertoire holds about 640,000 distinct CDR3 sequences, with about 20% as singletons. Sorting recovered naive CD8 T cells on a CD8+CD4-CCR7+CD45RA+ profile. The germline V gene has CDR1 MNHEY and CDR2 SVGEGT. The V and J ends lost 0 bases and 3 bases respectively, with 11 bases between them. CDR3 size: 15 residues. Worth noting for this clonotype: As yet, its antigen is unknown.

The chain carries TRBV6-2 or TRBV6-3 and TRBJ1-2; maybe TRBD1 (5 bases). Source material: naive CD8+ T cells from blood, with Jurkat cell RNA spiked in. As for subset: FACS-sorted CD8+CD4-CCR7+CD45RA+ naive T cells. The sequence came from a human donor in good health. Some libraries in this study had Jurkat cell RNA spiked in. The chain's CDR3 is CASSYSGTNHYGYTF. CDR3 bases: TGTGCCAGCAGTTACTCCGGGACGAATCACTATGGCTACACCTTC.